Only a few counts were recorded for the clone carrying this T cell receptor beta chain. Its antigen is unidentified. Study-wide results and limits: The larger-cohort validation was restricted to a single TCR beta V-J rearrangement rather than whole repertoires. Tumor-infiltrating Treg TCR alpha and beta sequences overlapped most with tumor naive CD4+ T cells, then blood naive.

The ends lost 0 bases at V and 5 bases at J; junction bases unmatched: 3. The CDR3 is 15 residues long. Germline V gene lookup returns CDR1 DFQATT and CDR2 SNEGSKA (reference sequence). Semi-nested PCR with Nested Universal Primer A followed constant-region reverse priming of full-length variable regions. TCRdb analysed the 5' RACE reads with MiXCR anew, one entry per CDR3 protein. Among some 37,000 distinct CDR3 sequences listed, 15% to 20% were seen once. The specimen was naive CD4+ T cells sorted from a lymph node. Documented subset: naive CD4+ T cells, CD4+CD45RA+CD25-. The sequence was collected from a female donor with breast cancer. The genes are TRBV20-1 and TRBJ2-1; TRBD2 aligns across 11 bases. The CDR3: CSARDSGLADNEQFF. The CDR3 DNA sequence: TGCAGTGCTAGAGATTCGGGACTAGCGGACAATGAGCAGTTCTTC.